Included here is one T cell receptor (beta chain) sequence, with context. This sample stems from a study of cytomegalovirus exposure and HLA in healthy donors. The CDR3 is made up of 19 amino acids. Primers for the PCR totalled 60 Vbeta and 13 Jbeta. Clones were sequenced by immunoSEQ multiplex PCR, and TCRdb holds only the in-frame ones, with some missing. This table has about 100,000 clones, nearly 80% appearing once. The chain recombines TRBV21-1 with TRBJ2-7; TRBD2, the table's D call, was not compared with the DNA. TRBV21-1 is tagged as a pseudogene. Sequencing used PBMCs. This TCR came from a man in his 60s in good health and CMV-seropositive. The CDR3 bases are TGTGCCAGCAGCAAAAAAGGAAGACCCCTAGCGGGGGGGCCTTACGAGCAGTACTTC. Residues: CASSKKGRPLAGGPYEQYF.